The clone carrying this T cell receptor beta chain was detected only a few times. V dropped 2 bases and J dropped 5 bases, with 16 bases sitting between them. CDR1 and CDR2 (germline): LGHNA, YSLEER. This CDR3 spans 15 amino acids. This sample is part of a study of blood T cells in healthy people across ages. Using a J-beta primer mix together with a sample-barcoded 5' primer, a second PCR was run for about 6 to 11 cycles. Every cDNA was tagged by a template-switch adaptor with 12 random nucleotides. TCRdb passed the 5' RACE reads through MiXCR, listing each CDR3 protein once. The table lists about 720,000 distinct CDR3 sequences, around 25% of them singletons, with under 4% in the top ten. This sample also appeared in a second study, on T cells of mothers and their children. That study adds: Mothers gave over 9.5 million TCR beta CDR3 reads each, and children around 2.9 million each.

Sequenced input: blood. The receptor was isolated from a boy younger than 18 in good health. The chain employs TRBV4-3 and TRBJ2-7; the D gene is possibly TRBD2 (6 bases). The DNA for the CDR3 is TGCGCCAGCAGCCAATCGAGATGGACTAATAACGAGCAGTACTTC. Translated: CASSQSRWTNNEQYF.